This T cell receptor (beta chain) derives from a study of beta chain features in type 1 diabetes listed by TCRdb under 2018. In terms of the full investigation: Patients and healthy donors did not differ in mean age, gender distribution, total cell number or subset yield. Across all samples, some 99 million sorted cells were examined, and cell number per subset correlated strongly with RNA yield. The study compared the TCRB repertoires of sorted circulating CD4+ T cell subsets in recently diagnosed type 1 diabetes patients with those in matched healthy donors. Regulatory and stem cell-like memory subsets were obtained from only 8 patients and roughly 8 healthy donors, while naive and central memory subsets were obtained from all 30 or so donors.

The entire isolated RNA was reverse transcribed using the High Capacity cDNA Reverse Transcription Kit, and thus expressed TCRB transcripts were sequenced. Deep immunoSEQ sequencing was performed on naive, central memory and regulatory T cell samples, with an average of roughly 3.3 million total reads per sample. After sorted cells were lysed in RLT buffer, RNA was extracted with DNase-treated RNeasy Micro or Mini kits, with the choice depending on cell number. Each cell subset was processed separately to prevent cross-contamination, with patient and healthy donor samples processed together. The immunoSEQ multiplex PCR was used to amplify TCRB sequences from cDNA, generating 87-bp fragments that spanned the CDR3 region. Sequencing of the amplicons was done on the Illumina HiSeq platform. As for the original processing: Synthetic template baselines were used to correct PCR bias computationally, reads within Hamming distance 2 were collapsed, and singletons that could not be merged were discarded. Reads were aligned to IMGT to assign V, D and J genes, CDR3 length, and insertions or deletions at six rearrangement sites. Within each subset, clonotype counts were normalized to the number of sorted cells before true diversity and Gini coefficients were calculated with the tcR R package. The overlap coefficient, calculated on TCRB nucleotide sequences, was used to quantify repertoire sharing. Out-of-frame TCRB sequences from naive cells were analyzed as a proxy for the pre-selection repertoire. In TCRdb, the immuneACCESS table is reduced to in-frame sequences with V and J assigned. These tables do not hold every clone; where another copy was compared, an unresolved V gene accounts for under half, and the others remain unexplained. V, J and clone size were drawn from that table, and D and trimming were deduced from the DNA. Counted in this sample were approximately 300,000 clones; roughly 11% of them appeared once. More than 0.015% of the sample goes to the ten largest clones.

Taken from cysteine to phenylalanine, the CDR3 has 15 residues. The entry retains the CDR3 DNA only, 45 bases that are in frame from base 1. Relative to germline, V is 6 bases shorter and J is 6 bases shorter, with 20 bases between their ends. Via the germline V gene, CDR1 is KGHSH and CDR2 LQKENI. About this clone itself: This receptor's antigen is unknown. Base quality data are lacking; no much larger clone is found one base away.

General findings and caveats noted by the study authors: Naive, central memory and regulatory TCRB repertoires appeared to be more alike among patients than among healthy donors. PCR may preferentially amplify shorter templates, but because patient and control samples were amplified and corrected together, any resulting skew would affect both groups equally. Fewer insertions and more nucleotide deletions at VDJ recombination sites were observed in patients with type 1 diabetes, implying thymic rearrangement abnormalities. Type 1 diabetes patients showed a moderate but significant shortening of TCRB CDR3 length in all four CD4+ subsets. Because cDNA rather than genomic DNA was sequenced, highly expressing activated cells could have been over-represented, although no difference in activation and CD3 levels was found between groups. Because small numbers of individuals were included in the HLA sub-analyses, any influence of HLA type on TCRB rearrangement was left unresolved.

A single peripheral blood draw of around 0.11 L on average was collected from each donor into heparinised tubes. A BD FACSAria II was used to sort naive, central memory, regulatory and stem cell-like memory CD4+ T cells with a panel that included CD45RO, CCR7, CD25, CD127, CD95 and CD27. Every sorted population had a purity above 98%. PBMCs were separated immediately by Lymphoprep density gradient centrifugation and were stained directly, without being cultured. So that batch effects would be minimized, each experiment stained and sorted samples in pairs, pairing one healthy donor with one patient.

The V gene is TRBV18 and the J gene is TRBJ1-2; a weak D assignment points to TRBD1 (6 bases agree). The sequence was collected from a woman in her thirties in good health. The sample taken for sequencing was naive CD4+ T cells from blood. In the paper's terms, the cell subset or site label means: true naive CD4+ T cells. The sequence in DNA is TGTGCCAGCTCTCCAGGGACACCCCCATCCAATGGCTACACCTTC. Its product reads: CASSPGTPPSNGYTF.